Sequencing of this TCR beta chain was carried out in a study of blood T cell repertoires in COVID-19. Residents of about two dozen US areas, aged roughly 18 to 89 years, made up the participants. As originally analysed: Counts of nucleated cells, estimated from reference gene primer amplification, were obtained. TCRdb keeps only in-frame clones here, not all; method: immunoSEQ multiplex PCR. V, J and clone size were drawn from that table, and D and trimming were deduced from the DNA. This table has a few hundred thousand clones, approximately 83% appearing once. The germline CDR1 and CDR2 sequences are KGHDR and SFDVKD. J lost 10 bases, V lost 1 base, and 5 bases had no gene match. This CDR3 spans 16 amino acids.

The rearrangement joins TRBV24-1 to TRBJ2-1, with TRBD2 matching over 14 bases. The source material was PBMCs or T cells enriched from blood (not recorded which). The clonotype originates from a young man who had recovered from COVID-19. CDR3 DNA sequence: TGTGCCACCAGTGATTTTCGACTAGCGGGGGGGCACGAGCAGTTCTTC. Translated: CATSDFRLAGGHEQFF.